The count of the clone carrying this T cell receptor (beta chain) is one. Its matching antigen is unknown. Only in-frame clones appear in the TCRdb table, and some are missing; sequencing was by immunoSEQ multiplex PCR. Of 70,000 to 85,000 clones listed, 80% to 95% are singletons. This sample stems from a study of OX40 agonist ivuxolimab in advanced cancers. Study conclusions and caveats: Clonal expansion was seen in CD4+ and CD8+ blood T cells by week 6 at 0.1 to 3.0 mg/kg.

The material was CD4+ or CD8+ T cells sorted from blood, obtained in a trial of the OX40 agonist ivuxolimab. This TCR was recovered from an adult with an advanced solid tumor such as melanoma, head and neck, liver or kidney cancer.

The CDR3: CASSLTGAMTDTQYF. CDR3 nucleotides: TGTGCCAGCAGTCTGACAGGGGCGATGACAGATACGCAGTATTTT. This rearrangement joins TRBV7-6 to TRBJ2-3; the match to TRBD1 covers 8 bases. CDR1 and CDR2 (germline): SGHVS, FNYEAQ. The junction had 8 bases not matched to a gene; V was cut back by 6 bases and J by 3 bases. There are 15 residues in the CDR3.